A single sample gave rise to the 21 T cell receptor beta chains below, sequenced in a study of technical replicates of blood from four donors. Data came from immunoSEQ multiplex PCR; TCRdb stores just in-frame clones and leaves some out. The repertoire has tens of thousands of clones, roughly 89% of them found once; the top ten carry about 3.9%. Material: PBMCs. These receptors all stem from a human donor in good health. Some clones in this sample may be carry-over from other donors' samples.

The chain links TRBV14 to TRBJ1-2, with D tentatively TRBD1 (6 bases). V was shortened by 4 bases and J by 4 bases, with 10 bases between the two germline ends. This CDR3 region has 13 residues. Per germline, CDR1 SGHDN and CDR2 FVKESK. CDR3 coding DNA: TGTGCCAGCAGCCCAGGACAGTTCTATGGCTACACCTTC. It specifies CASSPGQFYGYTF.

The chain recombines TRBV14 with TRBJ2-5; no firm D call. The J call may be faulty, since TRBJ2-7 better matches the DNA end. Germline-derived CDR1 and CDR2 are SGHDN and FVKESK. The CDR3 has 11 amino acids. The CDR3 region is CASSQGYEQYF. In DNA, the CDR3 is TGTGCCAGCAGCCAAGGGTACGAGCAGTACTTC.

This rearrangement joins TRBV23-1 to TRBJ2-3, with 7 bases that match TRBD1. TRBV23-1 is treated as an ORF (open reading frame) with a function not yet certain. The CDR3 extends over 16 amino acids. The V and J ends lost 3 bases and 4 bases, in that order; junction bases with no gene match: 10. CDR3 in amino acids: CASSQDGTVEPDTQYF. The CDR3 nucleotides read TGCGCCAGCAGTCAGGACGGGACAGTCGAACCAGATACGCAGTATTTT.

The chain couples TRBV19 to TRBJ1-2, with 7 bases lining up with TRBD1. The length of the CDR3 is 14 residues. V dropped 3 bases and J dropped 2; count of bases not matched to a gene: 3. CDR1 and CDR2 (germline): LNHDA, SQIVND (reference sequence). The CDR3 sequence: CASSILQGNYGYTF. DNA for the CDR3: TGTGCCAGTAGTATTTTACAGGGGAACTATGGCTACACCTTC.

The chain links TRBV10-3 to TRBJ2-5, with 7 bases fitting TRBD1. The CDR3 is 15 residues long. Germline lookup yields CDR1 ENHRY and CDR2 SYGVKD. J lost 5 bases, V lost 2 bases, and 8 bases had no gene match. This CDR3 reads CAISEGDREGETQYF. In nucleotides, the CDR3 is TGTGCCATCAGTGAGGGCGACAGGGAAGGGGAGACCCAGTACTTC.

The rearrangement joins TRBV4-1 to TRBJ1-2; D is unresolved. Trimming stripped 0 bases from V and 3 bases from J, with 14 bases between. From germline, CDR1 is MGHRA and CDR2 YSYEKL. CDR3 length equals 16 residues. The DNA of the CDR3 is TGCGCCAGCAGCCAAGATCTGTGGGCCGGATACTATGGCTACACCTTC. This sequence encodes CASSQDLWAGYYGYTF.

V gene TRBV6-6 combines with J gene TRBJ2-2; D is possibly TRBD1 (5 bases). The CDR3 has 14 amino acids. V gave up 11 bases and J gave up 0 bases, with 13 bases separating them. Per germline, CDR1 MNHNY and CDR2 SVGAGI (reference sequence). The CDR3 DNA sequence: TGTGCCGCGAGACAGACCGCGAACACCGGGGAGCTGTTTTTT. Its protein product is CAARQTANTGELFF.

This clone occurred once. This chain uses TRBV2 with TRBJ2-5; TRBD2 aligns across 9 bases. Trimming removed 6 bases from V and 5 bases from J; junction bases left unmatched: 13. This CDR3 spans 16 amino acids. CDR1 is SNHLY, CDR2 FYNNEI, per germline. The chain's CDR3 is CASRTVRGGLAETQYF. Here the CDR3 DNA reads TGTGCCAGCAGGACCGTGCGGGGGGGCCTGGCGGAGACCCAGTACTTC.

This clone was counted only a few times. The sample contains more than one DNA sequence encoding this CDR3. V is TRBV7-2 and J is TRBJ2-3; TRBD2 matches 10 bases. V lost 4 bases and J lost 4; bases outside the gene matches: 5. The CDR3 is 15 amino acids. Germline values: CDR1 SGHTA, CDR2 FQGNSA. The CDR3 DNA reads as TGTGCCAGCAGCTCTCTAGCGGGAGCGCCAGATACGCAGTATTTT. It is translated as CASSSLAGAPDTQYF.

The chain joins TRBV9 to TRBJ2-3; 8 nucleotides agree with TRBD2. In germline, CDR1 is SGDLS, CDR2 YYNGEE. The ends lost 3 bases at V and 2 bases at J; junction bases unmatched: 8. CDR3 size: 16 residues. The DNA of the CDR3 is TGTGCCAGCAGCGCCCGGGGGGGTCGGAACACAGATACGCAGTATTTT. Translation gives CASSARGGRNTDTQYF.

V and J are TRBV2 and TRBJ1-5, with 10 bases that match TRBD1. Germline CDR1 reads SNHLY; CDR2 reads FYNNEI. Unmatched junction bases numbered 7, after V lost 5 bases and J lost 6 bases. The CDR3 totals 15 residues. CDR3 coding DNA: TGTGCCAGCAGTCCGGCGGGACAGGGGACTCAGCCCCAGCATTTT. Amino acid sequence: CASSPAGQGTQPQHF.

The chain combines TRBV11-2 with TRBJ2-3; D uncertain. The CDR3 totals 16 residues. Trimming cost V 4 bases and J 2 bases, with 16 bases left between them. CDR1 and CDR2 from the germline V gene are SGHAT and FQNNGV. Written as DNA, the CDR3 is TGTGCCAGCAGCTCAAGGTTAGGAGATCTCACAGATACGCAGTATTTT. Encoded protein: CASSSRLGDLTDTQYF.

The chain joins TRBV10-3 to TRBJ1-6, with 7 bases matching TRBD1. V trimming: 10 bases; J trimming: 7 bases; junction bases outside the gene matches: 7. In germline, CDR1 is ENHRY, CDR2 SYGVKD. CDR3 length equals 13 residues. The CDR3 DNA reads TGTGCCACAAGACAGGGTAAGAATTCACCCCTCCACTTT. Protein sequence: CATRQGKNSPLHF.

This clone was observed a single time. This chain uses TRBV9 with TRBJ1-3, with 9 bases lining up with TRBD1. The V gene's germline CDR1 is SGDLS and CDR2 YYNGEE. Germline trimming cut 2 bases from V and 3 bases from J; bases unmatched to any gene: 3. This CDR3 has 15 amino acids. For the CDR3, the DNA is TGTGCCAGCAGCGTTGGGACAGGGAGTGGAAACACCATATATTTT. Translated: CASSVGTGSGNTIYF.

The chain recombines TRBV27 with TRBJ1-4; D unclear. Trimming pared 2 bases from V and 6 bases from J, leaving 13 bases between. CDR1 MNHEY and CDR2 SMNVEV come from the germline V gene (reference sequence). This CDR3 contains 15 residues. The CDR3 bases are TGTGCCAGCAGTTTAGAACGTGGCGCGGATGAAAAACTGTTTTTT. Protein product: CASSLERGADEKLFF.

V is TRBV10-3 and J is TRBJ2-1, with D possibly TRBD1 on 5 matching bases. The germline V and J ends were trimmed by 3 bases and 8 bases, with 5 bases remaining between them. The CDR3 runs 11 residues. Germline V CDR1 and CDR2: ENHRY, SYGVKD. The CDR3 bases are TGTGCCATCAGTGAAGGGGATGAGCAGTTCTTC. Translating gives CAISEGDEQFF.

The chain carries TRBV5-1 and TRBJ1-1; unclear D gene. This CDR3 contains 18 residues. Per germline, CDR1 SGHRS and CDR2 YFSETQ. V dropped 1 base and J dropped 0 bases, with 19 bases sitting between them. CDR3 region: CASSLFSGEGGLNTEAFF. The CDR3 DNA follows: TGCGCCAGCAGCTTGTTCTCCGGGGAGGGAGGGTTGAACACTGAAGCTTTCTTT.

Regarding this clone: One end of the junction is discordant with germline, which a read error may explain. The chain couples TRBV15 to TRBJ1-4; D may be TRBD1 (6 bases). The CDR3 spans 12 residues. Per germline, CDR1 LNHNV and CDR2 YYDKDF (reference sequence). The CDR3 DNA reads TGTGCCACCAGCAGAGATCGGTGGGACACCCTTTTT. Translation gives CATSRDRWDTLF.

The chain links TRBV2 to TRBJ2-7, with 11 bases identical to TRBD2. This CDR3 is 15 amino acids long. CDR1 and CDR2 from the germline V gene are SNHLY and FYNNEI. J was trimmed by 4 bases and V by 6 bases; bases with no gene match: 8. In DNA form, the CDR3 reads TGTGCCAGCAGAAACCTAGCGGGGGGTCTGTACGAGCAGTACTTC. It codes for CASRNLAGGLYEQYF.

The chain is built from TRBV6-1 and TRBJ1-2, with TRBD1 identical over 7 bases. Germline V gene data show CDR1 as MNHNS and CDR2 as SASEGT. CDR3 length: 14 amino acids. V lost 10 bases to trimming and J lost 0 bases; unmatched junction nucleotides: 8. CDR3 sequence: CATDRDRANYGYTF. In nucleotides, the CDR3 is TGTGCCACAGACAGGGATCGGGCTAACTATGGCTACACCTTC.

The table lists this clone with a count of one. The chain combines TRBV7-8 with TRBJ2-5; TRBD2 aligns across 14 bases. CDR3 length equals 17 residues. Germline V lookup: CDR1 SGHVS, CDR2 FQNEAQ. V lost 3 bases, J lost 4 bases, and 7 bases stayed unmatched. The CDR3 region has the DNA TGTGCCAGCAGCTTTGGACTAGCGGGAGGCTACGGAGAGACCCAGTACTTC. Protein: CASSFGLAGGYGETQYF.